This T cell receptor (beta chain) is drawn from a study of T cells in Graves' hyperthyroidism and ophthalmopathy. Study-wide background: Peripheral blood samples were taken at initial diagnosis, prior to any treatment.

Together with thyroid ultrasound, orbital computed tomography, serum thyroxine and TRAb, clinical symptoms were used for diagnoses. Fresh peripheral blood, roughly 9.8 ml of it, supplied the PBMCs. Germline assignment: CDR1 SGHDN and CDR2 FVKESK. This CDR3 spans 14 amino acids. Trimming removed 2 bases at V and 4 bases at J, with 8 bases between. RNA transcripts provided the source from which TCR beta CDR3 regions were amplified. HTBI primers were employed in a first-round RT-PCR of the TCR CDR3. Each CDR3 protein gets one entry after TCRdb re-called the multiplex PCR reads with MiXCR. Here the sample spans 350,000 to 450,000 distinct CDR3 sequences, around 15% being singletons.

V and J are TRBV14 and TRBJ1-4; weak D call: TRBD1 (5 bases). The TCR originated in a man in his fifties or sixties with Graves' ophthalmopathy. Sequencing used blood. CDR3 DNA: TGTGCCAGCAGCCAACCGGGGCTTAATGAAAAACTGTTTTTT. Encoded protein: CASSQPGLNEKLFF.